Given below is one TCR beta chain in context. The trim removed 4 bases at V and 3 bases at J, leaving 7 bases unmatched. Germline CDR1 and CDR2: SNHLY and FYNNEI. The CDR3 extends over 16 amino acids. The entry originates in a study of blood T cell repertoires in COVID-19. Overall study: COVID-19 samples from acute and convalescent phases originated in the United States, Italy and Spain. PBMCs, B-cell-depleted T cells, or T cells provided the cDNA or gDNA that made up the material.

Original processing methods: Estimated nucleated cell counts came from reference gene primer amplification. The protocol was immunoSEQ multiplex PCR, while the TCRdb copy is restricted to in-frame clones and leaves out a portion. Clone size and V and J calls were adopted from that table, with D and trimming inferred from the DNA. The sample yields 60,000 or so clones, 80% to 90% seen once. Input material: peripheral blood. The receptor comes from a human donor with active COVID-19. The donor label of this sample is uncertain. The chain couples TRBV2 to TRBJ2-5; TRBD2 agrees at 11 bases. The CDR3 sequence is CASSGGSGRAEETQYF. The CDR3 DNA reads TGTGCCAGCAGTGGTGGTAGCGGGAGGGCCGAAGAGACCCAGTACTTC.